Below are 10 T cell receptor beta chains sequenced from a single sample in a study of beta chain features in type 1 diabetes. Findings of the study overall: Moderate but significant shortening of TCRB CDR3s was recorded in all four CD4+ subsets from Type 1 diabetes patients.

Expressed TCRB transcripts were sequenced because the entire RNA isolate underwent reverse transcription. The assay was immunoSEQ multiplex PCR, and TCRdb's table has in-frame clones only and misses some. The sample carries approximately 150,000 clones, approximately 10% recorded once. Their antigen targets remain unknown. Input material: central memory CD4+ T cells from blood. Every receptor here comes from a young man with type 1 diabetes.

This clone came up a few times. V usage is TRBV7-2 and J usage is TRBJ2-2, with a tentative D call TRBD2 (6 bases). Germline assignment: CDR1 SGHTA and CDR2 FQGNSA. The CDR3 is 12 residues long. Trimming left V 3 bases short and J 7 bases short, with 6 bases between. CDR3 sequence reads: CASSFGSGELFF. The CDR3 region has the DNA TGTGCCAGCAGCTTCGGGAGCGGGGAGCTGTTTTTT.

V usage is TRBV28 and J usage is TRBJ1-2; the match to TRBD1 covers 8 bases. Unmatched junction bases numbered 4, after V lost 7 bases and J lost 6 bases. CDR1 MDHEN and CDR2 SYDVKM come from the germline V gene. There are 12 residues in the CDR3. CDR3 sequence: CASTDRDHGYTF. For the CDR3, the DNA is TGTGCCAGCACGGACAGGGACCATGGCTACACCTTC.

This clone came up many times. V usage is TRBV2 and J usage is TRBJ2-5; weak D call: TRBD2 (5 bases). The V gene's germline CDR1 is SNHLY and CDR2 FYNNEI. With 2 bases removed from V and 4 bases from J, the gap between germline ends came to 14 bases. The CDR3 is 15 amino acids. CDR3 coding DNA: TGTGCCAGCAGTGAATCCTCTGTGAGCGGAGAGACCCAGTACTTC. Its translation is CASSESSVSGETQYF.

Only a few counts were recorded for this clone. V and J are TRBV5-4 and TRBJ1-1; tentatively, D is TRBD1 (5 bases). V lost 5 bases, J lost 0 bases, and 11 bases lay in between. The CDR3 sequence is 14 residues long. Germline CDR1 and CDR2: SGHNT and YYREEE (reference sequence). The CDR3 DNA is TGTGCCAGCAGGTGGGGCGGACTGAACACTGAAGCTTTCTTT. As protein: CASRWGGLNTEAFF. Filled out from reference TRBV5-4 and TRBJ1-1, the complete variable domain reads ETGVTQSPTHLIKTRGQQVTLRCSSQSGHNTVSWYQQALGQGPQFIFQYYREEENGRGNFPPRFSGLQFPNYSSELNVNALELDDSALYLCASRWGGLNTEAFFGQGTRLTVV.

There are a few counts of this clone. This chain connects TRBV5-1 to TRBJ2-3; 9 bases are a match to TRBD2. J lost 1 base, V lost 4 bases, and 4 bases had no gene match. This CDR3 has 15 residues. The germline CDR1 and CDR2 sequences are SGHRS and YFSETQ. CDR3 nucleotides: TGCGCCAGCAGCACCTGGACTAGCGGCACAGATACGCAGTATTTT. It specifies CASSTWTSGTDTQYF.

CDR3 bases: TGTGCCAGCAGCTTAAGCGGGGAGACCCAGTACTTC. As protein: CASSLSGETQYF. The chain joins TRBV7-8 to TRBJ2-5, with D possibly TRBD2 on 6 matching bases. The CDR3 length is 12 residues. Germline V lookup: CDR1 SGHVS, CDR2 FQNEAQ. Trimming pared 2 bases from V and 5 bases from J, leaving 6 bases between. The whole variable domain, remainder taken from reference TRBV7-8 and TRBJ2-5, is GAGVSQSPRYKVAKRGQDVALRCDPISGHVSLFWYQQALGQGPEFLTYFQNEAQLDKSGLPSDRFFAERPEGSVSTLKIQRTQQEDSAVYLCASSLSGETQYFGPGTRLLVL.

CDR3 bases: TGTGCCATCAGTGAGTCGACCAGGGTGGGAGAGACCCAGTACTTC. The encoded protein is CAISESTRVGETQYF. The gene calls are TRBV10-3 and TRBJ2-5, with a tentative D call TRBD1 (5 bases). CDR3 length: 15 amino acids. Germline CDR1 is ENHRY and CDR2 is SYGVKD. V lost 0 bases to trimming and J lost 4 bases, with 12 bases between them.

This chain links TRBV6-1 with TRBJ2-3; D is undetermined. Germline V gene sequence: CDR1 MNHNS, CDR2 SASEGT. This CDR3 spans 15 amino acids. Trimming took off 7 bases at V and 1 base at J, with 15 bases between the two ends. CDR3 residues: CASIETPLRTDTQYF. The CDR3 region has the DNA TGTGCCAGCATTGAGACTCCTCTCCGCACAGATACGCAGTATTTT.

The chain carries TRBV9 and TRBJ2-7; a weak D match, TRBD2 (5 bases). Germline loops: CDR1 SGDLS, CDR2 YYNGEE. This CDR3 spans 13 amino acids. The germline V and J ends were trimmed by 3 bases and 6 bases, with 13 bases remaining between them. In DNA form, the CDR3 reads TGTGCCAGCAGCGGACTAAGACGAGGCGAGCAGTACTTC. Its protein product is CASSGLRRGEQYF. The complete variable domain, with remaining parts taken from reference TRBV9 and TRBJ2-7, reads DSGVTQTPKHLITATGQRVTLRCSPRSGDLSVYWYQQSLDQGLQFLIQYYNGEERAKGNILERFSAQQFPDLHSELNLSSLELGDSALYFCASSGLRRGEQYFGPGTRLTVT.

This clone was detected only a few times. The chain links TRBV2 to TRBJ2-7; 14 bases agree with TRBD2. V trimming: 6 bases; J trimming: 6 bases; junction bases outside the gene matches: 7. This CDR3 has 15 residues. The germline V gene has CDR1 SNHLY and CDR2 FYNNEI. For the CDR3, the DNA is TGTGCCAGCAGATCTCGGACTAGCGGGGGGCGCGAGCAGTACTTC. Protein product: CASRSRTSGGREQYF.